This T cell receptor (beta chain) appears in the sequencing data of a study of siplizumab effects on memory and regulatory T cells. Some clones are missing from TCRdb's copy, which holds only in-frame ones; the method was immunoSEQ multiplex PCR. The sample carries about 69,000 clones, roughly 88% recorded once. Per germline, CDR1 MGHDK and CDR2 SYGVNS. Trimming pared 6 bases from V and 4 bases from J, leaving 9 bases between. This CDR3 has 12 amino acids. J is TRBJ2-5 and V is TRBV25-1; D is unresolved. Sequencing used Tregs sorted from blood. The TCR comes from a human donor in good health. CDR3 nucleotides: TGTGCCAGCAGCCCGGGTGCAGAGACCCAGTACTTC. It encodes CASSPGAETQYF.